This T cell receptor (beta chain) was sequenced during a study of blood T cell repertoires in COVID-19. Study at large: From the United States, Italy and Spain came samples of acute and convalescent COVID-19. Nucleic acid was either cDNA or gDNA, and it came from T cells, B-cell-depleted T cells, or PBMCs.

Per the original methods: Amplified reference gene primers provided the basis for estimating nucleated cell counts. Assay: immunoSEQ multiplex PCR; the TCRdb copy retains only in-frame clones and omits some. The V and J calls and clone size come from that table; D and trimming were worked out from the DNA. The table has approximately 97,000 clones, more than 90% seen once. Germline V lookup: CDR1 SGHRS, CDR2 YFSETQ. This CDR3 is 13 amino acids long. V lost 2 bases, J lost 6 bases, and 12 bases lay in between. This sequence joins TRBV5-1 and TRBJ2-7, with D possibly matching TRBD2 (6 bases). This sequence originates from a man aged 18 to 30 with acute or convalescent COVID-19. Sequenced input: peripheral blood. The CDR3, as DNA: TGCGCCAGCAGCTTCTCGGAGCGGGCCGAGCAGTACTTC. Protein sequence: CASSFSERAEQYF.